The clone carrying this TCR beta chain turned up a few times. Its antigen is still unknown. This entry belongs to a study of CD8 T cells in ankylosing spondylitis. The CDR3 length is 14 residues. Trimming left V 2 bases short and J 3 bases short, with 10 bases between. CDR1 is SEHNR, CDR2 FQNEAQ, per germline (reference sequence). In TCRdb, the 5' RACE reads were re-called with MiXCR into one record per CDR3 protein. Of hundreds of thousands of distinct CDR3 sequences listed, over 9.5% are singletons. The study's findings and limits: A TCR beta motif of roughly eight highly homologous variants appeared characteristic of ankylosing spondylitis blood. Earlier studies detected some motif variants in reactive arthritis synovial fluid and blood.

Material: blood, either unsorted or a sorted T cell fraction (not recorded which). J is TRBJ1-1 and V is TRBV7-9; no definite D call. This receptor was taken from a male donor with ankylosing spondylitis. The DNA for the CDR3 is TGTGCCAGCAGCTTAAACGCACGAGACACTGAAGCTTTCTTT. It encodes CASSLNARDTEAFF.